A single T cell receptor (beta chain) is shown here with its context. No antigen is known for it. Qualities for individual bases were not recorded, and no much larger clone is one base off. Donors were 40 or so systemically healthy Caucasian individuals from Russia aged roughly 6 to 100 years. Roughly 10 milliliters of peripheral blood were drawn from each donor into EDTA-treated Vacutainer tubes. Ficoll-Paque density-gradient centrifugation was used to isolate PBMCs, with at least 6 million per sample. Trizol reagent was used to extract total RNA from the PBMCs, yielding at least 6 micrograms per sample. For every donor, an aliquot of PBMCs went through flow cytometry to measure the percentages of naive CD45RAhigh/CD27high T cells. The library was made by 5' RACE. These reads were obtained on an Illumina HiSeq 2500. The second PCR ran for about 6 to 12 cycles and used a J-beta primer mix along with a sample-barcoded 5' primer. A unique molecular identifier was introduced onto each TCR beta cDNA molecule by a template-switch 5' adaptor carrying 12 random nucleotides. At least 2.5 million CDR3-containing paired-end reads were obtained from each sample. First-strand cDNA synthesis was performed from all RNA using the Mint cDNA synthesis kit, with priming by a TRBC-specific oligonucleotide. All cDNA was treated with uracil-DNA glycosylase and then went through a first 18-cycle PCR with the universal primers M1SS and BC2_uni_R. From the authors' description of their analysis: Each sample was normalized by randomly selecting 1 million high-quality reads, each carrying a distinct molecular identifier. Instead of being binned into consensus sequences, reads that shared molecular identifiers were thrown out. MiTCR, run with a Q25 quality threshold and the strictest error-elimination algorithm, handled CDR3 identification, clonotype clustering and error correction. Lower-bound total TCR beta diversity was estimated with a nonparametric unseen species model using Euler transformation. TCRdb reran the public reads through fastp at Q25 and MiXCR, keeping productive beta chains. Entries that share a CDR3 protein sequence are merged under the most common genes and DNA. These V and J calls originate from TCRdb's pipeline instead of the authors' own analysis. The sample table shows fewer than 2,000,000 distinct CDR3 sequences, and roughly 30% are seen once. Of the sample, approximately 11% is held by the ten largest clones.

These data are taken from a study of blood T cells in healthy people across ages (dated by TCRdb to about 2015). Looking at the study overall: In model experiments, roughly one uniquely barcoded TCR beta cDNA molecule per two T cells was captured by template switching. The donors were divided into four age groups: young (average 16 years), middle-aged (approximately 39), aged (approximately 64) and long-lived (about 79). Age-related changes in TCR beta repertoire diversity were measured in the study by deep sequencing normalized with unique cDNA molecular identifiers. To avoid experimental bias, donors of different ages were distributed randomly across sequencing lanes. For two donors (one aged 18 to 30 and one aged 80 or older), the study analyzed two additional independent replicas of 1 million unique cDNA reads from the same blood draw. Study-wide findings and limitations: Since profiling was done on bulk unsorted PBMCs, naive and antigen-experienced compartments could not be conclusively compared. Because donor CMV infection status was unknown, age-related changes in expanded clonotypes were potentially confounded. Estimates of total diversity from one million sequenced T cells were regarded as lower bounds and underestimates. Compared with the aged group, more naive CD4+ T cells, fewer expanded clones and increased TCR diversity were shown by the long-lived group, suggesting age selection. Observed TCR beta diversity correlated strongly with the percentage of naive T cells measured by flow cytometry. As age increased, observed TCR beta diversity per million T cells dropped in a roughly linear way, and a significant reduction was already evident by age 40.

V gives up 5 bases and J gives up 4 bases, and the segment between their germline ends measures 19 bases. Per the germline V gene (reference sequence), LGHDT is the CDR1 and YNNKEL is the CDR2. From its cysteine to its phenylalanine, the CDR3 spans 16 amino acids. Kept here is only the CDR3 DNA, which spans 48 bases and is read in frame from base 1. Sample: blood. The source of this sequence is a woman in her 30s in good health. The V gene is TRBV3-1 and the J gene is TRBJ2-3; the D gene is tentatively TRBD1 or TRBD2, each matching 5 bases. The DNA sequence is given as TGTGCCAGCAGCGACCGGGACCCCGCCGTCGCAGATACGCAGTATTTT. Translated, this gives CASSDRDPAVADTQYF.